This T cell receptor beta chain was sequenced in a study of CXCR3-negative and CXCR3-positive naive CD8 T cells. Study outcomes and limitations: CXCR3-negative naive cells had less hydrophobic TRB CDR3s than did CXCR3-positive naive cells. Fresh PBMCs were used in most assays, and CXCR3 expression partially decreased after cryopreservation.

CDR1 and CDR2 from the germline V gene are ENHRY and SYGVKD. The CDR3 contains 14 residues. UMI-labeled 5' RACE yielded the TRB cDNA libraries. From its re-call of the 5' RACE reads, TCRdb lists each CDR3 protein once, without DNA. This specimen shows 4,500 to 6,500 distinct CDR3 sequences; the ten leading clones hold approximately 1.3%. This clonotype is medium-sized by frequency. Its antigen is not known. The TCR comes from a human donor in good health. Some clones in this sample may be carry-over from other donors' samples. The chain couples TRBV10-3 to TRBJ2-5; TCRdb outputs TRBD1, but without DNA this stays unchecked. Sequenced input: naive CXCR3+ CD8+ T cells from blood. Subset denoted: CD45RO-CCR7+CD27+CD95- naive CD8+ T cells expressing CXCR3 (TNR3+). The CDR3 loop reads CAVALGPQQETQYF.